The clone carrying this T cell receptor beta chain was seen repeatedly, ten times or more. Its antigen remains unknown. CDR3 length equals 15 residues. Germline loops: CDR1 SGHKS, CDR2 YYEKEE (reference sequence). J was trimmed by 2 bases and V by 2 bases; bases with no gene match: 4. The data stem from a study of CD8+CD57+ T cells in acquired aplastic anemia. Study-wide findings and caveats: Patients shared some 29 CD8+ CDR3 sequences with controls. Patients versus controls showed no significant CD8+ Simpson's diversity difference.

TCR beta VDJ and CDR3 profiles were obtained from a genomic DNA template. TCRdb recomputed calls from the reads with MiXCR, one row per CDR3 protein. The data show roughly 200,000 distinct CDR3 sequences, more than 60% seen once. Selection for sequencing was limited to patients who had shown CD8+CD57+ cell expansion by flow cytometry. No therapy had been given to the patients at the time of blood sampling. This clonotype was sampled from a human donor with aplastic anemia. The chain has TRBV5-5 and TRBJ1-5; 7 nucleotides match TRBD1. Sequencing was carried out using sorted CD4+, CD8+, or CD8+CD57+ T cells (not recorded which) from PBMCs. The CDR3 DNA is TGTGCCAGCAGCTTACAGGGGCGAGGCAATCAGCCCCAGCATTTT. It yields the protein CASSLQGRGNQPQHF. The variable domain in full, with the rest retrieved from reference TRBV5-5 and TRBJ1-5, is DAGVTQSPTHLIKTRGQQVTLRCSPISGHKSVSWYQQVLGQGPQFIFQYYEKEERGRGNFPDRFSARQFPNYSSELNVNALLLGDSALYLCASSLQGRGNQPQHFGDGTRLSIL.